One sample yielded the 20 T cell receptor beta chains listed below, sequenced in a study of blood T cell repertoires in COVID-19. The protocol was immunoSEQ multiplex PCR, while the TCRdb copy is restricted to in-frame clones and leaves out a portion. The data contain over 130,000 clones, approximately 80% of them singletons. Sequencing used PBMCs or T cells enriched from blood (not recorded which). Every receptor here comes from a woman aged 18-35 years who had been exposed to COVID-19.

The chain links TRBV10-3 to TRBJ1-2; TRBD1 matches 11 bases. The CDR3 consists of 15 residues. Per the germline V gene, CDR1 is ENHRY and CDR2 is SYGVKD. J was trimmed by 8 bases and V by 0 bases; bases with no gene match: 5. The CDR3 nucleotides read TGTGCCATCAGTGAGTCGGGGACAGGGGGTCACGGCTACACCTTC. This sequence encodes CAISESGTGGHGYTF.

The CDR3 region has the DNA TGCAGCGTTAGTCCTTGGAGCTCCTACGAGCAGTACTTC. Translating gives CSVSPWSSYEQYF. The rearrangement links TRBV29-1 to TRBJ2-7; D is uncertain. The CDR3 extends over 13 amino acids. Between the trimmed V and J ends, which lost 5 bases and 0 bases, there was a span of 11 bases. Germline-derived CDR1 and CDR2 are SQVTM and ANQGSEA.

The chain has TRBV2 and TRBJ2-2; 8 positions match TRBD2. The CDR3 contains 16 residues. Trimming removed 7 bases from V and 4 bases from J; junction bases left unmatched: 11. Per the germline V gene, CDR1 is SNHLY and CDR2 is FYNNEI. The CDR3, as DNA: TGTGCCAGCACGCGGGGGGCGCATGGAAGCACCGGGGAGCTGTTTTTT. Translating gives CASTRGAHGSTGELFF.

The genes are TRBV7-9 and TRBJ1-1, with 9 bases identical to TRBD1. CDR1 is SEHNR and CDR2 is FQNEAQ in the germline V gene (reference sequence). This CDR3 region has 13 residues. The ends lost 3 bases at V and 4 bases at J; junction bases unmatched: 0. CDR3 sequence: CASSLTGGTEAFF. The CDR3 DNA is TGTGCCAGCAGCTTGACAGGGGGCACTGAAGCTTTCTTT.

This clone has only a few counts. The gene calls are TRBV28 and TRBJ1-4, with 9 nucleotides matching TRBD1. This CDR3 is built from 15 residues. From germline, CDR1 is MDHEN and CDR2 SYDVKM. Trimming at V came to 6 bases and at J to 8 bases, leaving 10 bases not matched to a gene. The DNA for the CDR3 is TGTGCCAGCAGCGATACCGGGACAGGGAGGGAAAAACTGTTTTTT. Residues: CASSDTGTGREKLFF.

This chain uses TRBV3-1 (or the pseudogene TRBV3-2) with TRBJ1-6; 8 positions agree with TRBD1. Per germline, CDR1 LGHDT and CDR2 YNNKEL (reference sequence). V trimming: 1 base; J trimming: 9 bases; junction bases outside the gene matches: 2. The CDR3 covers 14 residues. The CDR3 DNA reads as TGTGCCAGCAGCCAAGGACAGGGGATTTCACCCCTCCACTTT. It yields the protein CASSQGQGISPLHF.

In nucleotides, the CDR3 is TGTGCCAGCAGTGAAAGGACAGGCAAGGACACCATATATTTT. Translating gives CASSERTGKDTIYF. The chain joins TRBV2 to TRBJ1-3; 7 bases align to TRBD1. Germline CDR1 is SNHLY and CDR2 is FYNNEI. With V trimmed by 2 bases and J by 8 bases, 6 bases remained unmatched. The CDR3 loop spans 14 amino acids.

V gene TRBV27 combines with J gene TRBJ1-5, with D perhaps matching TRBD1 (5 bases). Germline V gene sequence: CDR1 MNHEY, CDR2 SMNVEV (reference sequence). This CDR3 has 15 amino acids. Trimming removed 4 bases at V and 2 bases at J, with 12 bases between. The CDR3 region has the DNA TGTGCCAGCAGTTCCCTTGAAGGGGGCAATCAGCCCCAGCATTTT. It translates to CASSSLEGGNQPQHF.

The rearrangement uses TRBV3-1 (or the pseudogene TRBV3-2) and TRBJ2-5, with a possible D match to TRBD1 (6 bases). The V gene lost 5 bases and the J gene lost 4 bases, with 14 bases spanning the gap. The CDR3 spans 14 residues. In germline, CDR1 is LGHDT, CDR2 YNNKEL (reference sequence). CDR3 sequence reads: CASSFTGSGETQYF. Here the CDR3 DNA reads TGTGCCAGCAGCTTTACAGGGTCGGGAGAGACCCAGTACTTC.

This clone was observed a single time. The V call is TRBV4-3, the J call TRBJ1-1, with TRBD1 matching over 7 bases. The CDR3 covers 17 residues. Trimming took 2 bases from V and 0 from J; bases not matched to a gene: 9. Germline V gives CDR1 LGHNA, CDR2 YSLEER. CDR3 region: CASSQHTDREMNTEAFF. In DNA form, the CDR3 reads TGCGCCAGCAGCCAACATACAGACAGGGAGATGAACACTGAAGCTTTCTTT.

This chain joins TRBV7-9 and TRBJ2-3; D gene unclear. The CDR3 extends over 17 amino acids. Germline CDR1 and CDR2: SEHNR and FQNEAQ (reference sequence). Deletions cut 5 bases from V and 1 base from J, with 19 bases between. In nucleotides, the CDR3 is TGTGCCAGCAGCCCTCGCCGGCTCGGTGGGCGCACAGATACGCAGTATTTT. This translates into CASSPRRLGGRTDTQYF. The full variable domain, in which reference TRBV7-9 and TRBJ2-3 provide the parts outside the CDR3, is DTGVSQNPRHKITKRGQNVTFRCDPISEHNRLYWYRQTLGQGPEFLTYFQNEAQLEKSRLLSDRFSAERPKGSFSTLEIQRTEQGDSAMYLCASSPRRLGGRTDTQYFGPGTRLTVL.

The chain has TRBV6-6 and TRBJ2-7, with D possibly matching TRBD1 (5 bases). Germline CDR1 reads MNHNY; CDR2 reads SVGAGI (reference sequence). This CDR3 is built from 14 residues. Trimming took 7 bases from V and 7 from J, leaving 20 bases between them. The CDR3 DNA follows: TGTGCCAGCACCCGGCAGGGCTATCCCTCGGAGCAGTACTTC. It specifies CASTRQGYPSEQYF.

The rearrangement links TRBV27 to TRBJ2-7; tentatively, D is TRBD1 (5 bases). Trimming pared 5 bases from V and 1 base from J, leaving 15 bases between. The CDR3 contains 15 residues. Germline lookup yields CDR1 MNHEY and CDR2 SMNVEV (reference sequence). The DNA for the CDR3 is TGTGCCAGCAGTCCTTGGACACCACATTCCTACGAGCAGTACTTC. The encoded protein is CASSPWTPHSYEQYF.

There are a few counts of this clone. V and J are TRBV7-3 and TRBJ1-1; TRBD1 might be the D (5 bases). The V end lost 0 bases, the J end lost 5 bases, and 7 bases lay between the germline ends. Germline lookup yields CDR1 SGHTA and CDR2 FQGTGA. CDR3 length: 13 residues. CDR3 region: CASSLTPGTEAFF. As DNA, the CDR3 is TGTGCCAGCAGCTTAACGCCAGGGACTGAAGCTTTCTTT.

The gene calls are TRBV23-1 and TRBJ1-1; D not resolved. TRBV23-1 has ORF status, its function being uncertain. The CDR3 is 16 residues long. Between the trimmed V and J ends, which lost 0 bases and 6 bases, there was a span of 17 bases. CDR3 bases: TGCGCCAGCAGTCAATCGACATTCACAATTCAAGCTGAAGCTTTCTTT. Translation gives CASSQSTFTIQAEAFF.

V gene TRBV27 combines with J gene TRBJ2-5, with 8 bases identical to TRBD1. The V and J ends lost 6 bases and 4 bases, in that order; junction bases with no gene match: 7. Germline CDR1 MNHEY, CDR2 SMNVEV (reference sequence). This CDR3 has 14 residues. As DNA, the CDR3 is TGTGCCAGCAGAAATACAGGGGGGAGAGAGACCCAGTACTTC. Its translation is CASRNTGGRETQYF.

This chain links TRBV4-3 with TRBJ2-1, with D possibly matching TRBD1 (7 bases). The V and J ends lost 2 bases and 12 bases respectively, with 14 bases between them. This CDR3 is 13 amino acids long. Germline CDR1 reads LGHNA; CDR2 reads YSLEER. CDR3 amino acids: CASSQRGRGWQFF. As DNA, the CDR3 is TGCGCCAGCAGCCAAAGGGGGCGGGGATGGCAGTTCTTC.

The chain employs TRBV10-2 and TRBJ1-1; possibly TRBD1 for D (6 bases). This CDR3 contains 14 residues. Trimming removed 7 bases at V and 0 bases at J, with 12 bases between. CDR1 is WSHSY, CDR2 SAAADI, per germline. The CDR3 reads CASTTHRVNTEAFF. The CDR3 region has the DNA TGCGCCAGCACCACTCACAGGGTGAACACTGAAGCTTTCTTT.

The CDR3 spells CASSGGTGSVGTEAFF. The CDR3 DNA reads as TGCGCCAGCAGCGGGGGGACAGGCTCGGTTGGCACTGAAGCTTTCTTT. V is TRBV5-1 and J is TRBJ1-1; the match to TRBD1 covers 8 bases. V shed 4 bases and J 4 bases; nucleotides not matched to a gene: 12. The CDR3 totals 16 residues. In germline, CDR1 is SGHRS, CDR2 YFSETQ.

The CDR3: CAISQGQTNSPLHF. The DNA for the CDR3 is TGTGCCATCAGTCAGGGACAGACCAATTCACCCCTCCACTTT. The chain carries TRBV10-3 and TRBJ1-6; 7 bases line up with TRBD1. CDR1 ENHRY and CDR2 SYGVKD come from the germline V gene. The CDR3 consists of 14 residues. Germline trimming cut 5 bases from V and 7 bases from J; bases unmatched to any gene: 5.